This paragraph reports one T cell receptor beta chain. This sample's RNA came from whole unsorted tissue. Distant lung tissue was collected more than 3 cm away from the tumor edge. V dropped 0 bases and J dropped 3 bases, with 15 bases sitting between them. This CDR3 contains 17 residues. Germline-derived CDR1 and CDR2 are MNHEY and SVGAGI. This sample is drawn from a study of tumor and adjacent non-tumor tissue in lung cancer. Study information: Stage I to III disease affected ten to eleven men and roughly five women aged 31 to 76.

TCRbeta libraries were built with three rounds of nested PCR, modified from ARM-PCR. TCRdb processed the multiplex PCR reads anew with MiXCR; each CDR3 protein has one entry. In the table there are 65,000 to 85,000 distinct CDR3 sequences, 65% to 80% of which are singletons. This sequence joins TRBV6-5 and TRBJ2-1; no clear D gene. The source material was distant non-tumor lung tissue. The TCR comes from a man aged 60 to 75 with non-small cell lung cancer. In nucleotides, the CDR3 is TGTGCCAGCAGTTACTCGCCCCTCGTGGGAATCTACAATGAGCAGTTCTTC. Amino acids: CASSYSPLVGIYNEQFF.